Below are 31 T cell receptor beta chains sequenced from a single sample in a study of cytomegalovirus exposure and HLA in healthy donors. It was with 60 Vbeta and 13 Jbeta primers that the PCR ran. TCRdb's table, derived via immunoSEQ multiplex PCR, lists solely in-frame clones and lacks some. The record lists approximately 82,000 clones, of which the ten most abundant hold 1.5%. Sequenced: PBMCs. All receptors come from a woman aged 60 to 75 in good health and CMV-seronegative.

The gene calls are TRBV28 and TRBJ2-5, with D possibly matching TRBD2 (6 bases). The germline V gene encodes CDR1 MDHEN and CDR2 SYDVKM. This CDR3 is 13 amino acids long. V lost 0 bases and J 13 bases, leaving 15 bases between the germline ends. CDR3 nucleotides: TGTGCCAGCAGTTTATGGAGGAGGGTCGGGGGGTACTTC. Protein product: CASSLWRRVGGYF.

This chain joins TRBV7-2 and TRBJ2-1; D is undetermined. CDR1 is SGHTA, CDR2 FQGNSA, per germline. The CDR3 is made up of 13 amino acids. V lost 4 bases to trimming and J lost 16 bases, with 20 bases between them. The CDR3 sequence: CASSSTRFAKIFF. The CDR3 nucleotides read TGTGCCAGCAGCTCCACGAGATTCGCGAAGATTTTCTTC. Drawing the rest from reference TRBV7-2 and TRBJ2-1, the complete variable domain is GAGVSQSPSNKVTEKGKDVELRCDPISGHTALYWYRQSLGQGLEFLIYFQGNSAPDKSGLPSDRFSAERTGGSVSTLTIQRTQQEDSAVYLCASSSTRFAKIFFGPGTRLTVL.

This chain links TRBV19 with TRBJ1-4; no firm D call. Germline V gives CDR1 LNHDA, CDR2 SQIVND (reference sequence). Between the trimmed V and J ends, which lost 4 bases and 0 bases, there was a span of 9 bases. CDR3 length: 15 amino acids. The CDR3 sequence: CASSTVGATNEKLFF. The DNA of the CDR3 is TGTGCCAGTAGTACAGTAGGAGCAACTAATGAAAAACTGTTTTTT.

J is TRBJ1-2 and V is TRBV19; TRBD1 aligns across 10 bases. The J segment lost 8 bases and the V segment lost 4 bases, leaving 10 bases of the junction unmatched. CDR3 length: 15 amino acids. CDR1 LNHDA and CDR2 SQIVND come from the germline V gene (reference sequence). The CDR3 reads CASSTDRGRLGGYTF. DNA of the CDR3: TGTGCCAGTAGTACTGACAGGGGGCGGCTGGGCGGCTACACCTTC.

The J gene is TRBJ2-3, the V gene TRBV15; 7 bases map to TRBD1. Germline V gene data show CDR1 as LNHNV and CDR2 as YYDKDF (reference sequence). Unmatched junction bases numbered 4, after V lost 1 base and J lost 6 bases. The CDR3 runs 14 residues. CDR3 in amino acids: CATSRGDSGDTQYF. CDR3 coding DNA: TGTGCCACCAGCAGAGGGGACAGCGGCGATACGCAGTATTTT.

This sequence joins TRBV5-1 and TRBJ2-1, with 13 bases that match TRBD2. The CDR3 loop spans 18 amino acids. Germline CDR1 reads SGHRS; CDR2 reads YFSETQ. V shed 3 bases, J shed 0 bases, and the junction held 6 bases outside the gene matches. CDR3 region: CASSSWTSGSISYNEQFF. The CDR3 DNA reads TGCGCCAGCAGCTCCTGGACTAGCGGGAGTATCTCCTACAATGAGCAGTTCTTC.

The chain carries TRBV30 and TRBJ2-1; 11 bases are shared with TRBD2. The V and J ends lost 6 bases and 2 bases, in that order; junction bases with no gene match: 6. The CDR3 extends over 15 amino acids. Germline V gene sequence: CDR1 GTSNPN, CDR2 SVGIG (reference sequence). CDR3 sequence: CACKVTSGAYNEQFF. The CDR3 DNA sequence: TGTGCCTGCAAAGTGACTAGCGGGGCCTACAATGAGCAGTTCTTC.

The chain recombines TRBV2 with TRBJ2-2; tentative D call: TRBD1 (5 bases). The CDR3 totals 12 residues. The germline V gene encodes CDR1 SNHLY and CDR2 FYNNEI. V lost 9 bases and J 6 bases, leaving 11 bases between the germline ends. The DNA of the CDR3 is TGTGCCAGTAACCAGGGCTCCGGGGAGCTGTTTTTT. Amino acids: CASNQGSGELFF. The variable domain in full, completed from reference TRBV2 and TRBJ2-2, reads EPEVTQTPSHQVTQMGQEVILRCVPISNHLYFYWYRQILGQKVEFLVSFYNNEISEKSEIFDDQFSVERPDGSNFTLKIRSTKLEDSAMYFCASNQGSGELFFGEGSRLTVL.

The chain employs TRBV28 and TRBJ2-7; 7 nucleotides agree with TRBD1. V gave up 9 bases and J gave up 0 bases; unmatched junction bases: 5. The V gene's germline CDR1 is MDHEN and CDR2 SYDVKM. The CDR3 is made up of 13 amino acids. CDR3 sequence reads: CASAGTVSYEQYF. The CDR3 nucleotides are TGTGCCAGTGCCGGGACAGTCTCCTACGAGCAGTACTTC. Drawing the rest from reference TRBV28 and TRBJ2-7, the complete variable domain is DVKVTQSSRYLVKRTGEKVFLECVQDMDHENMFWYRQDPGLGLRLIYFSYDVKMKEKGDIPEGYSVSREKKERFSLILESASTNQTSMYLCASAGTVSYEQYFGPGTRLTVT.

The chain is built from TRBV7-9 and TRBJ1-5, with a tentative D call TRBD1 (5 bases). The V end lost 5 bases, the J end lost 2 bases, and 13 bases lay between the germline ends. Germline V CDR1 and CDR2: SEHNR, FQNEAQ (reference sequence). This CDR3 region has 15 residues. CDR3 sequence reads: CASSPSGGGNQPQHF. As DNA, the CDR3 is TGTGCCAGCAGCCCCTCCGGGGGAGGCAATCAGCCCCAGCATTTT.

The V and J genes are TRBV2 and TRBJ1-1; 7 nucleotides agree with TRBD1. Germline values: CDR1 SNHLY, CDR2 FYNNEI. Losses at the gene ends were 10 bases for V and 5 bases for J; bases not matched to a gene: 13. The CDR3 runs to 14 residues. The CDR3 coding sequence is TGTGCCAACTCTATGGAGGGGGCAGGGACTGAAGCTTTCTTT. This gives the protein CANSMEGAGTEAFF.

V gene TRBV7-3 combines with J gene TRBJ2-5; the D gene is possibly TRBD2 (6 bases). The CDR3 has 14 amino acids. V gave up 6 bases and J gave up 5 bases, with 16 bases separating them. Germline CDR1 and CDR2: SGHTA and FQGTGA. CDR3 nucleotide sequence: TGTGCCAGCAGTGTAGACTCACGGGGGGAGACCCAGTACTTC. It specifies CASSVDSRGETQYF.

The chain uses TRBV28 and TRBJ1-1, with a weak D call TRBD1 (6 bases). CDR3 length: 12 amino acids. V lost 6 bases to trimming and J lost 7 bases, with 12 bases between them. Germline V CDR1 and CDR2: MDHEN, SYDVKM. The CDR3 coding sequence is TGTGCCAGCAGGGTAACAGGGTTTGAAGCTTTCTTT. Translating gives CASRVTGFEAFF.

The rearrangement uses TRBV21-1 and TRBJ2-7; the D call in the table, TRBD2, was not verified against the DNA. TRBV21-1 is classified as a pseudogene. This CDR3 has 18 residues. In nucleotides, the CDR3 is TGTGCCAGGGGGCTATCCGGGACTAGCGGGAGGGCCCATTACGAGCAGTACTTC. Its translation is CARGLSGTSGRAHYEQYF.

The chain is built from TRBV27 and TRBJ2-7; 9 bases line up with TRBD1. Germline V gene sequence: CDR1 MNHEY, CDR2 SMNVEV (reference sequence). The CDR3 has 15 residues. Germline trimming cut 2 bases from V and 1 base from J; bases unmatched to any gene: 3. The CDR3 spells CASSLGGQGSYEQYF. The CDR3 DNA follows: TGTGCCAGCAGTTTAGGGGGACAGGGTTCCTACGAGCAGTACTTC.

Worth noting for this clone: The sample holds other DNA sequences that translate to the same CDR3. V and J are TRBV5-6 and TRBJ1-5; D is ambiguous. Trimming removed 3 bases at V and 9 bases at J, with 13 bases between. This CDR3 contains 13 residues. Germline V gives CDR1 SGHDT, CDR2 YYEEEE. The CDR3 DNA sequence: TGTGCCAGCAGCTGTATCCCGCGCCGGCCCCAGCATTTT. Protein: CASSCIPRRPQHF.

The rearrangement uses TRBV4-3 and TRBJ2-1, with TRBD2 matching 7 bases. This CDR3 contains 15 residues. The germline gives CDR1 LGHNA, CDR2 YSLEER. The V gene end was trimmed by 0 bases and the J gene end by 2 bases; junction bases not matched to a gene: 1. The CDR3 is CASSQESGTYNEQFF. The CDR3 coding sequence is TGCGCCAGCAGCCAAGAAAGCGGGACCTACAATGAGCAGTTCTTC.

The V call is TRBV4-2, the J call TRBJ2-4; D ambiguous. Germline V gives CDR1 LGHNA, CDR2 YNFKEQ. The CDR3 has 15 residues. Trimming removed 0 bases at V and 0 bases at J, with 6 bases between. The CDR3 here is CASSQDKQAKNIQYF. For the CDR3, the DNA is TGTGCCAGCAGCCAAGATAAGCAAGCCAAAAACATTCAGTACTTC.

The chain links TRBV27 to TRBJ2-7; D is unclear. Germline CDR1 is MNHEY and CDR2 is SMNVEV (reference sequence). This CDR3 has 13 amino acids. V was shortened by 1 base and J by 10 bases, with 14 bases between the two germline ends. The CDR3 loop reads CASSLLSSPGQYF. CDR3 DNA: TGTGCCAGCAGTTTATTGTCCAGTCCTGGTCAGTACTTC.

The V call is TRBV20-1, the J call TRBJ2-7; D gene unclear. Trimming removed 3 bases at V and 4 bases at J, with 4 bases between. The CDR3 is 10 amino acids. Germline values: CDR1 DFQATT, CDR2 SNEGSKA (reference sequence). CDR3 nucleotide sequence: TGCAGTGCTAGCGAGTACGAGCAGTACTTC. Protein: CSASEYEQYF.

The chain's CDR3 is CASSLDRVYEQYF. CDR3 in DNA: TGTGCCAGCAGCCTGGACAGGGTCTACGAGCAGTACTTC. The V and J genes are TRBV6-5 and TRBJ2-7, with 8 bases matching TRBD1. CDR3 size: 13 residues. Germline CDR1 and CDR2: MNHEY and SVGAGI. J gave up 3 bases and V 6 bases, and 4 bases lay outside the gene matches.

This chain uses TRBV10-1 with TRBJ2-3; D is uncertain. CDR1 is WNHNN, CDR2 SYGVQD, per germline (reference sequence). The CDR3 spans 14 residues. The V end was cut by 3 bases, the J end by 1 base, with 8 bases between. The DNA of the CDR3 is TGCGCCAGCAGTGACTGGCCGCGCACAGATACGCAGTATTTT. Translating it yields CASSDWPRTDTQYF.

This chain joins TRBV9 and TRBJ2-7; TRBD2 matches at 10 bases. The CDR3 loop spans 15 amino acids. CDR1 and CDR2 (germline): SGDLS, YYNGEE. The V gene end was trimmed by 0 bases and the J gene end by 1 base; junction bases not matched to a gene: 1. Here the CDR3 reads CASSVGTSGSYEQYF. CDR3 bases: TGTGCCAGCAGCGTAGGGACTAGCGGATCCTACGAGCAGTACTTC. Supplemented by reference TRBV9 and TRBJ2-7, the full variable domain reads DSGVTQTPKHLITATGQRVTLRCSPRSGDLSVYWYQQSLDQGLQFLIQYYNGEERAKGNILERFSAQQFPDLHSELNLSSLELGDSALYFCASSVGTSGSYEQYFGPGTRLTVT.

The chain couples TRBV18 to TRBJ2-7; tentatively, D is TRBD1 (6 bases). CDR3 length equals 15 residues. Germline CDR1 KGHSH, CDR2 LQKENI. V dropped 6 bases and J dropped 0 bases, with 15 bases sitting between them. The CDR3 bases are TGTGCCAGCTCGCCGGGACACCTGAGCTCCTACGAGCAGTACTTC. It is translated as CASSPGHLSSYEQYF. Full variable domain (rest looked up from reference TRBV18 and TRBJ2-7): NAGVMQNPRHLVRRRGQEARLRCSPMKGHSHVYWYRQLPEEGLKFMVYLQKENIIDESGMPKERFSAEFPKEGPSILRIQQVVRGDSAAYFCASSPGHLSSYEQYFGPGTRLTVT.

The chain has TRBV11-3 and TRBJ2-1; TRBD2 is a possible D gene (5 bases). V dropped 1 base and J dropped 3 bases, with 10 bases sitting between them. Per the germline V gene, CDR1 is SGHNT and CDR2 is YENEEA. The CDR3 runs 15 residues. CDR3 amino acids: CASSLGSGFYNEQFF. The CDR3 DNA is TGTGCCAGCAGCTTAGGCAGCGGATTCTACAATGAGCAGTTCTTC.

The chain uses TRBV30 and TRBJ1-3; perhaps TRBD1 as D (6 bases). Germline V gives CDR1 GTSNPN, CDR2 SVGIG (reference sequence). This CDR3 is built from 13 residues. With 4 bases removed from V and 6 bases from J, the gap between germline ends came to 13 bases. CDR3 amino acids: CAWNEGTLNTIYF. The CDR3 region has the DNA TGTGCCTGGAATGAAGGGACACTAAACACCATATATTTT.

The genes are TRBV28 and TRBJ1-2; TRBD1 agrees at 7 bases. From germline, CDR1 is MDHEN and CDR2 SYDVKM. This CDR3 is built from 13 residues. The V segment lost 10 bases and the J segment 2 bases; nucleotides outside the gene matches: 7. The CDR3 region is CATQRGQNYGYTF. The CDR3 DNA reads as TGTGCCACTCAGAGGGGGCAGAACTATGGCTACACCTTC.

Remarks on this clone: The same CDR3 is also encoded by other DNA sequences in this sample. The chain has TRBV7-9 and TRBJ1-5, with 8 positions matching TRBD1. Per germline, CDR1 SEHNR and CDR2 FQNEAQ (reference sequence). This CDR3 has 13 amino acids. After removal of 5 bases from V and 5 bases from J, the junction contained 2 bases not matched to a gene. The chain's CDR3 is CASSPTGDQPQHF. In nucleotides, the CDR3 is TGTGCCAGCAGCCCGACAGGGGATCAGCCCCAGCATTTT.

The chain carries TRBV5-1 and TRBJ2-3, with 9 nucleotides matching TRBD2. The CDR3 sequence is 15 residues long. V was clipped by 4 bases and J by 6 bases; unmatched bases: 9. Germline-derived CDR1 and CDR2 are SGHRS and YFSETQ. The chain's CDR3 is CASSPDGGRDDTQYF. CDR3 bases: TGCGCCAGCAGCCCCGACGGCGGGAGGGATGATACGCAGTATTTT.

The rearrangement links TRBV6-6 to TRBJ2-5, with 10 bases matching TRBD2. The J call may be faulty, since TRBJ2-7 better matches the DNA end. This CDR3 is 15 amino acids long. Looked up from germline, CDR1 is MNHNY and CDR2 is SVGAGI (reference sequence). DNA for the CDR3: TGTGCCAGCAGGAGGACTAGCGGAACTTTACACGAGCAGTACTTC. This translates into CASRRTSGTLHEQYF.

The chain carries TRBV4-2 and TRBJ2-5, with 12 bases lining up with TRBD2. CDR1 and CDR2 (germline): LGHNA, YNFKEQ. The CDR3 length is 18 residues. V dropped 1 base and J dropped 4; count of bases not matched to a gene: 10. CDR3 region: CASSQGVTSGSRGETQYF. Written as DNA, the CDR3 is TGTGCCAGCAGCCAAGGAGTGACTAGCGGGAGTCGGGGAGAGACCCAGTACTTC.